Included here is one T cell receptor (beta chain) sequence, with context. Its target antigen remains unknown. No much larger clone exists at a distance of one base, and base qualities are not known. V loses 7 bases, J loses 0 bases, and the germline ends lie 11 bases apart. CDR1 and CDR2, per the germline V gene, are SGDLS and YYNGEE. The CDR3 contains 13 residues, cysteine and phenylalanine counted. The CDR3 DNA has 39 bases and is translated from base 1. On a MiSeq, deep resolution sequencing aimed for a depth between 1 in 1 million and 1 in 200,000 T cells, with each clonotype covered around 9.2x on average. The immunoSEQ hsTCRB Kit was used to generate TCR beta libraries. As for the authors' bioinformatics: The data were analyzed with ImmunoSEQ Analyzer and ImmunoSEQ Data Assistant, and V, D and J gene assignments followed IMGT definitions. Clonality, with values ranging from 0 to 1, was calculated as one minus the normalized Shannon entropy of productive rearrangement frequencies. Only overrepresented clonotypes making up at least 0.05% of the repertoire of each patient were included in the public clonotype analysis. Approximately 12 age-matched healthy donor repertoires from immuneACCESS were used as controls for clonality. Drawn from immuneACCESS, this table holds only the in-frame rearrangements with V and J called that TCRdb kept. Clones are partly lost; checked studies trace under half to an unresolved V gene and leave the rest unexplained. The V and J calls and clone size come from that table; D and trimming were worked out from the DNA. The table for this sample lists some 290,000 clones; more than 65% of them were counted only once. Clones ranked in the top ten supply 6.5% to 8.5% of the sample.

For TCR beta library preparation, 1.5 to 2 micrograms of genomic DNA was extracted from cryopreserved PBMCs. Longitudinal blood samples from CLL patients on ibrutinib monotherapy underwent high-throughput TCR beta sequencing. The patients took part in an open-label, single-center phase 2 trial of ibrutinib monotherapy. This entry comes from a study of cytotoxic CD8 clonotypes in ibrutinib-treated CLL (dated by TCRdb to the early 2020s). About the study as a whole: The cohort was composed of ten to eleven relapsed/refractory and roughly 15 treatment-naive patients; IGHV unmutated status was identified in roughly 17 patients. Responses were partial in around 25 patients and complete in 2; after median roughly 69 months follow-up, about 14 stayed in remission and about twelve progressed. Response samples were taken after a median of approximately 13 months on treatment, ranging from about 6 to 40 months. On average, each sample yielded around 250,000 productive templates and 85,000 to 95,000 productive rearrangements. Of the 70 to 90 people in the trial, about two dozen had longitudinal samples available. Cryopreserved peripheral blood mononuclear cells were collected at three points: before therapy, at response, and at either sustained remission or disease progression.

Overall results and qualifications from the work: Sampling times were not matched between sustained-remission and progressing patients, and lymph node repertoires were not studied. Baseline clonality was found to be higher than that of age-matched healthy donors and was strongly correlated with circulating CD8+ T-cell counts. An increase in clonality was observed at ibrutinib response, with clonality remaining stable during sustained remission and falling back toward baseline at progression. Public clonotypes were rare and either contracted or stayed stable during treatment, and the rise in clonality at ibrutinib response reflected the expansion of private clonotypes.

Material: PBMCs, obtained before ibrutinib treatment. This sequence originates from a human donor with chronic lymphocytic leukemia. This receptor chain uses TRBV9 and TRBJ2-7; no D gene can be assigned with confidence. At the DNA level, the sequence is TGTGCCAGCGAAGACGGCAGCTCCTACGAGCAGTACTTC. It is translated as CASEDGSSYEQYF.